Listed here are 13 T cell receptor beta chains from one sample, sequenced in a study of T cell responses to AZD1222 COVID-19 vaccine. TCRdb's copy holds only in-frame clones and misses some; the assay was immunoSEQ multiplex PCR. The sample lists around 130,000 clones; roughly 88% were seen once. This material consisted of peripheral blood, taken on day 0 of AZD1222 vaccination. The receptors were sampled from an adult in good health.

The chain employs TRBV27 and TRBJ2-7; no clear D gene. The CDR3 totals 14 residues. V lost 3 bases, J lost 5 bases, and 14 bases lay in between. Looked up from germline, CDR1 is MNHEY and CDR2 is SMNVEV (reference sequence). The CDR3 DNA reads TGTGCCAGCAGTTTTATGGCATTATTCGACGAGCAGTACTTC. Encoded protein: CASSFMALFDEQYF.

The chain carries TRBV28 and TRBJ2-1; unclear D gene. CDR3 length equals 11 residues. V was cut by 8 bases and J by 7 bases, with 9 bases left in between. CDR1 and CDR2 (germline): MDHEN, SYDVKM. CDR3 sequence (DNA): TGTGCCAGCCTCCGCAGAAATGAGCAGTTCTTC. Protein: CASLRRNEQFF.

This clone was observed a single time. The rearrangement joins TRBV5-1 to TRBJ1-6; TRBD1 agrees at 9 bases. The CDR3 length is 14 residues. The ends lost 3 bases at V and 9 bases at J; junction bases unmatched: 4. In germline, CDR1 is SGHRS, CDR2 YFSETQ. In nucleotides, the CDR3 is TGCGCCAGCAGCTCGGGACAGGGAAGTTCACCCCTCCACTTT. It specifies CASSSGQGSSPLHF.

The chain's CDR3 is CASSQGGQGLGQPQHF. The CDR3 region has the DNA TGTGCCAGCAGCCAAGGGGGGCAGGGGCTGGGTCAGCCCCAGCATTTT. The gene calls are TRBV3-1 (or the pseudogene TRBV3-2) and TRBJ1-5; D might be TRBD1 (6 bases). Germline assignment: CDR1 LGHDT and CDR2 YNNKEL (reference sequence). CDR3 length: 16 residues. Trimming pared 1 base from V and 6 bases from J, leaving 16 bases between.

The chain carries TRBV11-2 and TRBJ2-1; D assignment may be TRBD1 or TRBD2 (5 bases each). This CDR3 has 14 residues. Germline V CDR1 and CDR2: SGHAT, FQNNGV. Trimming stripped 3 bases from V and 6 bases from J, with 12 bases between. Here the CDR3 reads CASSFRDPFNEQFF. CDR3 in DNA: TGTGCCAGCAGCTTCCGGGACCCATTCAATGAGCAGTTCTTC. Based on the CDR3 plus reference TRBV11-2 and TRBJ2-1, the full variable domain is EAGVAQSPRYKIIEKRQSVAFWCNPISGHATLYWYQQILGQGPKLLIQFQNNGVVDDSQLPKDRFSAERLKGVDSTLKIQPAKLEDSAVYLCASSFRDPFNEQFFGPGTRLTVL.

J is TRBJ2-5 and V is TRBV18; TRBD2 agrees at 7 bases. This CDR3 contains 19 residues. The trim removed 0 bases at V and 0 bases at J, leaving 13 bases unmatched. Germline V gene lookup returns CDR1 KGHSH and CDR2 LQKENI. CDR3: CASSPPLLAPSGDQETQYF. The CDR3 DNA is TGTGCCAGCTCACCACCGCTACTAGCGCCAAGCGGGGACCAAGAGACCCAGTACTTC.

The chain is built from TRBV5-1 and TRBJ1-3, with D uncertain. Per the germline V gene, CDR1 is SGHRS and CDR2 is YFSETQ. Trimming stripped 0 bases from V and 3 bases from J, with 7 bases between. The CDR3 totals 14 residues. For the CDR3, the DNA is TGCGCCAGCAGCTTGGAAGGTTATGGAAACACCATATATTTT. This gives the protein CASSLEGYGNTIYF.

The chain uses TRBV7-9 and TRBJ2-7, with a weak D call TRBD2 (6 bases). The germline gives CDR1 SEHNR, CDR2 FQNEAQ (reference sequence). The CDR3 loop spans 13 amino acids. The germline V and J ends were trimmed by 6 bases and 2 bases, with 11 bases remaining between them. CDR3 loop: CASSPGLTYEQYF. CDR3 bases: TGTGCCAGCAGTCCGGGACTTACCTACGAGCAGTACTTC.

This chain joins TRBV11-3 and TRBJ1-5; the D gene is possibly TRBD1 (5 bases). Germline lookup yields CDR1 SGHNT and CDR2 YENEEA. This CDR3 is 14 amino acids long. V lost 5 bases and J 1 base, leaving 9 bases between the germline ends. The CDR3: CASSLGGSNQPQHF. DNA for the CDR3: TGTGCCAGCAGCCTGGGGGGAAGCAATCAGCCCCAGCATTTT.

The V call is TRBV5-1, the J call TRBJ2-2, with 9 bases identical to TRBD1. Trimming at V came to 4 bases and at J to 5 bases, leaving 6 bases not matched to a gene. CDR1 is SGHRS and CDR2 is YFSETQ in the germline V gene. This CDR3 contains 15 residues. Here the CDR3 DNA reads TGCGCCAGCAGCGCGGGACAGGGTCTGACCGGGGAGCTGTTTTTT. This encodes CASSAGQGLTGELFF.

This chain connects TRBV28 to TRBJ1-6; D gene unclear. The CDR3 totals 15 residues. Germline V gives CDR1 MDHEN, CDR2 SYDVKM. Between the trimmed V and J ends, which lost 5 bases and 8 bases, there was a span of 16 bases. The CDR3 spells CASSPRTPGDSPLHF. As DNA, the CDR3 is TGTGCCAGCAGTCCCAGGACCCCCGGGGATTCACCCCTCCACTTT.

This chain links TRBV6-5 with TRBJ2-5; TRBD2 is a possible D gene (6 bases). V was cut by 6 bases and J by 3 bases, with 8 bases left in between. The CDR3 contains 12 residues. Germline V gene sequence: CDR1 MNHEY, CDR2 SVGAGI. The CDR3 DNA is TGTGCCAGCAGCCGCGGGGAAGAGACCCAGTACTTC. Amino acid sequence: CASSRGEETQYF.

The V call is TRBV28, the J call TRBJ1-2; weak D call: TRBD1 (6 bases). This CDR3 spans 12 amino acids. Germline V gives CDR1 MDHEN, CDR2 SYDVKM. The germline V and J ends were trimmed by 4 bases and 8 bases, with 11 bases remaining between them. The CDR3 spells CASSSTGSGYTF. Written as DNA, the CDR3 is TGTGCCAGCAGTTCGACAGGATCCGGCTACACCTTC.